The clone carrying this T cell receptor beta chain was seen at least ten times. Its antigen is currently unknown. This specimen comes from a study of CD8 T cells in ankylosing spondylitis. The CDR3 length is 14 residues. Trimming shortened V by 3 bases and J by 0 bases, and 6 bases separated the two germline ends. Per the germline V gene, CDR1 is SGHVS and CDR2 is FNYEAQ. TCRdb analysed the 5' RACE reads with MiXCR anew, one entry per CDR3 protein. This sample has around 130,000 distinct CDR3 sequences, with under 20% found just once. Study-wide results and caveats: A motif of 7 to 9 highly homologous TCR beta variants was seen as apparently characteristic of ankylosing spondylitis blood.

This rearrangement joins TRBV7-6 to TRBJ2-1; no clear D. The sample consisted of blood, either unsorted or a sorted T cell fraction (not recorded which). This TCR was sampled from a male donor with ankylosing spondylitis. CDR3 nucleotide sequence: TGTGCCAGCAGCTTCACTAACTCCTACAATGAGCAGTTCTTC. This encodes CASSFTNSYNEQFF.